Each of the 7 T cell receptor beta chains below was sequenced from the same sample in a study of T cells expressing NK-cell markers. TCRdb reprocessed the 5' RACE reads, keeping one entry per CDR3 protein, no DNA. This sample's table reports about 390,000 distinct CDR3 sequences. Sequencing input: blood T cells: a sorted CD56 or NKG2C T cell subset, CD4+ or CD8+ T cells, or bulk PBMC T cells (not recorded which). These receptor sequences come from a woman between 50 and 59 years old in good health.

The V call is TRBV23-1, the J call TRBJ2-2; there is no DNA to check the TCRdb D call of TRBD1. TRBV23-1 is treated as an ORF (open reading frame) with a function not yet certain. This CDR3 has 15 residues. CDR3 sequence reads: CASSQSDSNTGELFF.

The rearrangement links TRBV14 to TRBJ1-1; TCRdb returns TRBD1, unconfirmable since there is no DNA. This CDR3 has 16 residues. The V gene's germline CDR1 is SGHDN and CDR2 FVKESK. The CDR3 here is CASSRRTGGRNTEAFF.

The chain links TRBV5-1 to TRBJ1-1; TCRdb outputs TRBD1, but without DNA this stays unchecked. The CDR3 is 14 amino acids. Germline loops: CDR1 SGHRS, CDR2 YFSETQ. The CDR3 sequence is CASSHQQGETEAFF.

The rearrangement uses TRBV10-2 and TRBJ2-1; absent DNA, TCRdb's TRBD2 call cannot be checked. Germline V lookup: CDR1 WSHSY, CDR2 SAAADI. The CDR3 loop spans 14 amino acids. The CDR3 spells CASSNGFAGNEQFF.

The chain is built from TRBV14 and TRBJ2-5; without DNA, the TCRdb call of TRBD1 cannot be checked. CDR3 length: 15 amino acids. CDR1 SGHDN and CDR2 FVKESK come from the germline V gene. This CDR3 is CASSPSMGQGETQYF. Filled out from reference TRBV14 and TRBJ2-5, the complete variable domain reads EAGVTQFPSHSVIEKGQTVTLRCDPISGHDNLYWYRRVMGKEIKFLLHFVKESKQDESGMPNNRFLAERTGGTYSTLKVQPAELEDSGVYFCASSPSMGQGETQYFGPGTRLLVL.

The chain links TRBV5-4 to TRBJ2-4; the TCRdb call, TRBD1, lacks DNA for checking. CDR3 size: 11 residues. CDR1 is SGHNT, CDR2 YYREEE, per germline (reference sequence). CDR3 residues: CASSKQGFQYF.

CDR3 sequence reads: CAWSHLDEQFF. The rearrangement uses TRBV30 and TRBJ2-1. Looked up from germline, CDR1 is GTSNPN and CDR2 is SVGIG (reference sequence). This CDR3 is built from 11 residues.